These 10 T cell receptor beta chains were all obtained from the same sample, sequenced in a study of blood T cell repertoires in COVID-19. The method was immunoSEQ multiplex PCR; TCRdb's version includes in-frame clones alone and lacks a portion of them. The sample records roughly 290,000 clones, around 85% being singletons. The sequenced sample consisted of peripheral blood. The receptors here all came from a human donor with COVID-19, enrolled during active disease. The donor label of this sample is uncertain.

The chain uses TRBV5-1 and TRBJ2-7; D is uncertain. CDR1 is SGHRS and CDR2 is YFSETQ in the germline V gene. V was trimmed by 4 bases and J by 0 bases, leaving 11 bases between them. The CDR3 runs to 14 residues. This CDR3 reads CASSIGSSSYEQYF. In DNA, the CDR3 is TGCGCCAGCAGCATCGGTTCGAGCTCCTACGAGCAGTACTTC.

This clone was counted between two and nine times. The chain employs TRBV6-2 or TRBV6-3 and TRBJ1-1, with D possibly being TRBD1 (6 bases). The CDR3 runs to 16 residues. V gave up 5 bases and J gave up 4 bases, with 20 bases separating them. From germline, CDR1 is MNHEY and CDR2 SVGEGT. CDR3 DNA: TGTGCCAGCAGTCACTTTACAGGACAGTGGGCCACTGAAGCTTTCTTT. As protein: CASSHFTGQWATEAFF.

The chain combines TRBV14 with TRBJ2-1; no clear D. CDR1 and CDR2 from the germline V gene are SGHDN and FVKESK. This CDR3 contains 13 residues. Trimming took off 1 base at V and 3 bases at J, with 4 bases between the two ends. CDR3 in amino acids: CASSQALYNEQFF. The CDR3 bases are TGTGCCAGCAGCCAAGCTCTCTACAATGAGCAGTTCTTC.

The chain links TRBV29-1 to TRBJ1-1; D might be TRBD1 (5 bases). From germline, CDR1 is SQVTM and CDR2 ANQGSEA. CDR3 length: 13 amino acids. Trimming left V 3 bases short and J 5 bases short, with 13 bases between. CDR3 in DNA: TGCAGCGTTGAGAAACAGGAAGGAACTGAAGCTTTCTTT. Amino acids: CSVEKQEGTEAFF.

V is TRBV19 and J is TRBJ2-7; D gene uncertain. The CDR3 extends over 12 amino acids. Germline V gene sequence: CDR1 LNHDA, CDR2 SQIVND (reference sequence). The ends were cut back, 6 bases at V and 6 bases at J, with 12 bases in the middle. The CDR3 here is CASSSLEFEQYF. The CDR3 DNA follows: TGTGCCAGTAGCTCCCTAGAGTTCGAGCAGTACTTC.

This clone was detected only once. This chain joins TRBV30 and TRBJ1-2, with D perhaps TRBD1 (6 bases). There are 14 residues in the CDR3. From germline, CDR1 is GTSNPN and CDR2 SVGIG (reference sequence). Trimming took 0 bases from V and 4 from J, leaving 12 bases between them. This CDR3 is CAWSVLRTVYGYTF. CDR3 sequence (DNA): TGTGCCTGGAGTGTACTAAGGACAGTCTATGGCTACACCTTC.

This chain links TRBV28 with TRBJ1-3, with D possibly matching TRBD1 (5 bases). The length of the CDR3 is 14 residues. Germline V lookup: CDR1 MDHEN, CDR2 SYDVKM. Between the trimmed V and J ends, which lost 2 bases and 7 bases, there was a span of 12 bases. CDR3 sequence (DNA): TGTGCCAGCAGTTTAACGGGACTAAGGAACACCATATATTTT. Its protein is CASSLTGLRNTIYF.

The chain carries TRBV30 and TRBJ1-5; tentatively, D is TRBD1 (6 bases). Trimming removed 2 bases at V and 2 bases at J, with 10 bases between. There are 14 residues in the CDR3. CDR1 is GTSNPN and CDR2 is SVGIG in the germline V gene (reference sequence). The CDR3 sequence: CAWSTPGGNQPQHF. CDR3 in DNA: TGTGCCTGGAGTACGCCAGGGGGCAATCAGCCCCAGCATTTT.

The chain uses TRBV27 and TRBJ2-7; 9 nucleotides align to TRBD2. CDR1 is MNHEY and CDR2 is SMNVEV in the germline V gene (reference sequence). CDR3 length equals 18 residues. V gave up 6 bases and J gave up 1 base; unmatched junction bases: 16. The DNA of the CDR3 is TGTGCCAGCAGCGGGGCGAGGAGAGGACTAGCGTTTTCCTACGAGCAGTACTTC. It codes for CASSGARRGLAFSYEQYF.

In the case of this clone: Other DNA sequences in the same sample also yield this CDR3. The chain uses TRBV19 and TRBJ1-1; the D is unclear. CDR1 and CDR2 from the germline V gene are LNHDA and SQIVND (reference sequence). This CDR3 has 13 residues. V gave up 2 bases and J gave up 1 base, with 5 bases separating them. CDR3 region: CASSISGNTEAFF. In nucleotides, the CDR3 is TGTGCCAGTAGTATATCCGGGAACACTGAAGCTTTCTTT.